The 31 T cell receptor beta chains given below trace back to one sample, sequenced in a study of regulatory T cells in long-lasting Graves disease. Time point meaning: newly diagnosed GD, antithyroid drugs for less than 3 months. PBMC RNA served as the TCR library source. CDR3-region Arm-PCR and iRepertoire HTBI primers produced the TCR beta libraries. TCRdb ran MiXCR on the multiplex PCR reads and lists one entry per CDR3 protein. Here the sample spans some 410,000 distinct CDR3 sequences, roughly 15% being singletons. This sample was shared with a second study, whose subject was T cells in Graves' hyperthyroidism and ophthalmopathy.

The material sequenced was peripheral blood mononuclear cells (PBMCs), taken at new diagnosis, from a patient treated with antithyroid drugs. These receptors came from a woman aged 25 to 45 with Graves disease.

This clonotype showed up many times. The chain couples TRBV7-2 to TRBJ2-5; 12 bases are a match to TRBD2. The CDR3 totals 14 residues. Germline V CDR1 and CDR2: SGHTA, FQGNSA. Losses at the gene ends were 5 bases for V and 6 bases for J; bases not matched to a gene: 4. This CDR3 reads CASSPTSGRQTQYF. The CDR3 bases are TGTGCCAGCAGCCCGACTAGCGGGAGACAGACCCAGTACTTC.

This clonotype came up many times. J is TRBJ1-1 and V is TRBV5-1; weak D call: TRBD1 (5 bases). In germline, CDR1 is SGHRS, CDR2 YFSETQ. This CDR3 region has 14 residues. The V end was cut by 5 bases, the J end by 1 base, with 12 bases between. CDR3 in DNA: TGCGCCAGCAGTTTCTTCGGGGCGAACACTGAAGCTTTCTTT. The encoded protein is CASSFFGANTEAFF.

This clonotype was seen at least ten times. The chain joins TRBV5-6 to TRBJ2-5; D possibly corresponds to TRBD1 (6 bases). There are 14 residues in the CDR3. The germline V gene encodes CDR1 SGHDT and CDR2 YYEEEE. The V end lost 2 bases, the J end lost 3 bases, and 11 bases lay between the germline ends. CDR3 bases: TGTGCCAGCAGCTTAGGGGACAACAAAGAGACCCAGTACTTC. Translation: CASSLGDNKETQYF.

The sample holds a few counts of this clonotype. V is TRBV18 and J is TRBJ2-6; D may be TRBD1 (5 bases). The CDR3 runs 15 residues. V was cut by 3 bases and J by 0 bases, with 6 bases left in between. Germline CDR1 is KGHSH and CDR2 is LQKENI. The CDR3 protein is CASSPTASGANVLTF. The DNA of the CDR3 is TGTGCCAGCTCACCGACAGCCTCTGGGGCCAACGTCCTGACTTTC.

As concerns this clonotype: This may be a read error: a much more frequent sequence differs by one nucleotide. The V call is TRBV30, the J call TRBJ2-7, with TRBD1 as a possible D gene (5 bases). Germline V gene lookup returns CDR1 GTSNPN and CDR2 SVGIG (reference sequence). CDR3 size: 14 residues. The CDR3 nucleotides are TGTGCCTGGTACAAATCCAGGGTAACCTACGGGCAGTACTTC. Its protein product is CAWYKSRVTYGQYF.

Many counts were recorded for this clonotype. This chain uses TRBV9 with TRBJ2-1; 11 bases map to TRBD2. CDR3 length equals 16 residues. Germline V lookup: CDR1 SGDLS, CDR2 YYNGEE. V lost 4 bases and J lost 2; bases outside the gene matches: 5. The CDR3 DNA reads as TGTGCCAGCAGCAGAGGGACTAGCGGTACCTACAATGAGCAGTTCTTC. Encoded protein: CASSRGTSGTYNEQFF.

The gene calls are TRBV6-2 or TRBV6-3 and TRBJ2-4; weak D call: TRBD1 (5 bases). Germline CDR1 and CDR2: MNHEY and SVGEGT. There are 14 residues in the CDR3. V was cut by 5 bases and J by 2 bases, with 10 bases left in between. As DNA, the CDR3 is TGTGCCAGCAGTCGCAGGGATCCCAAAAACATTCAGTACTTC. It yields the protein CASSRRDPKNIQYF.

Many counts were recorded for this clonotype. This chain uses TRBV30 with TRBJ2-5; 8 bases line up with TRBD2. The CDR3 runs to 13 residues. Per germline, CDR1 GTSNPN and CDR2 SVGIG (reference sequence). V trimming: 0 bases; J trimming: 4 bases; junction bases outside the gene matches: 1. Here the CDR3 reads CAWSVGTRETQYF. As DNA, the CDR3 is TGTGCCTGGAGTGTGGGGACTAGAGAGACCCAGTACTTC.

The chain employs TRBV6-1 and TRBJ1-5; 8 nucleotides match TRBD1. Germline V gene data show CDR1 as MNHNS and CDR2 as SASEGT. After removal of 6 bases from V and 0 bases from J, the junction contained 10 bases not matched to a gene. The CDR3 has 17 residues. The CDR3: CASSRFSGTGSNQPQHF. CDR3 sequence (DNA): TGTGCCAGCAGCCGTTTTTCCGGGACAGGTAGCAATCAGCCCCAGCATTTT.

Only one count was recorded for this clonotype. V gene TRBV29-1 combines with J gene TRBJ2-3, with no clear D. The CDR3 contains 12 residues. V lost 8 bases and J lost 3, with 12 bases in between. Germline CDR1 reads SQVTM; CDR2 reads ANQGSEA. CDR3 nucleotides: TGCAGCCCTATCCTCGGGACAGATACGCAGTATTTT. Encoded protein: CSPILGTDTQYF.

This clonotype occurred a few times. V gene TRBV19 combines with J gene TRBJ2-3, with TRBD2 matching over 13 bases. The V segment lost 4 bases and the J segment 7 bases; nucleotides outside the gene matches: 14. From germline, CDR1 is LNHDA and CDR2 SQIVND (reference sequence). This CDR3 comprises 18 residues. This chain's CDR3 is CASSRLAGGIESGHTQYF. DNA of the CDR3: TGTGCCAGTAGTAGACTAGCGGGAGGAATAGAATCCGGGCATACGCAGTATTTT. The entire variable domain, with the rest obtained from reference TRBV19 and TRBJ2-3, is as follows: DGGITQSPKYLFRKEGQNVTLSCEQNLNHDAMYWYRQDPGQGLRLIYYSQIVNDFQKGDIAEGYSVSREKKESFPLTVTSAQKNPTAFYLCASSRLAGGIESGHTQYFGPGTRLTVL.

The chain links TRBV19 to TRBJ1-5; the D gene is possibly TRBD1 (6 bases). The CDR3 spans 16 residues. CDR1 is LNHDA and CDR2 is SQIVND in the germline V gene (reference sequence). V was trimmed by 6 bases and J by 6 bases, leaving 21 bases between them. In DNA form, the CDR3 reads TGTGCCAGTAGCCCGCTCGGAGGGGGTGTTTCTCAGCCCCAGCATTTT. This translates into CASSPLGGGVSQPQHF.

This clonotype was seen repeatedly, ten times or more. The chain carries TRBV7-2 and TRBJ2-1, with 10 bases aligning to TRBD2. The assigned J gene may be wrong: the sequence end matches TRBJ2-5 better. CDR3 length: 15 amino acids. In germline, CDR1 is SGHTA, CDR2 FQGNSA. For the CDR3, the DNA is TGTGCCAGCAGCTTATCCCCTAGCGGGAGAGAGACCCAGTACTTC. Residues: CASSLSPSGRETQYF.

J is TRBJ1-4 and V is TRBV27; a possible D gene is TRBD1 (6 bases). The CDR3 extends over 15 amino acids. CDR1 MNHEY and CDR2 SMNVEV come from the germline V gene (reference sequence). The V end was cut by 6 bases, the J end by 7 bases, with 18 bases between. CDR3 nucleotide sequence: TGTGCCAGCAGCCCAACAGGGTCTTGGGGTGAAAAACTGTTTTTT. It specifies CASSPTGSWGEKLFF.

This clonotype came up many times. The chain combines TRBV18 with TRBJ1-1; TRBD1 might be the D (6 bases). V lost 6 bases and J 4 bases, leaving 12 bases between the germline ends. Germline V lookup: CDR1 KGHSH, CDR2 LQKENI. The CDR3 loop spans 13 amino acids. Written as DNA, the CDR3 is TGTGCCAGCTCGCGCAGGGGAGTCACTGAAGCTTTCTTT. This translates into CASSRRGVTEAFF.

This clonotype was seen at least ten times. This chain joins TRBV18 and TRBJ2-5, with 11 bases lining up with TRBD1. The CDR3 runs to 16 residues. V lost 6 bases to trimming and J lost 4 bases; unmatched junction nucleotides: 10. Germline V gene lookup returns CDR1 KGHSH and CDR2 LQKENI. CDR3 sequence: CASSQGTGGTGETQYF. For the CDR3, the DNA is TGTGCCAGCTCCCAAGGGACAGGGGGGACCGGAGAGACCCAGTACTTC.

Regarding this clonotype: A much larger clone sits a single nucleotide away, making a read error possible. The genes are TRBV10-1 and TRBJ2-1, with D perhaps assigned TRBD1 or TRBD2 (6 bases each). V lost 5 bases and J 0 bases, leaving 14 bases between the germline ends. This CDR3 contains 16 residues. Looked up from germline, CDR1 is WNHNN and CDR2 is SYGVQD (reference sequence). In DNA form, the CDR3 reads TGCGCCAGCAGTAGGGGCGGAGGGGGCTCCTACAATGAGCAGTTCTTC. It yields the protein CASSRGGGGSYNEQFF.

For this clonotype: It is likely a read error: a sequence one base away is far more abundant. The J gene is TRBJ2-1, the V gene TRBV7-2, with D perhaps being TRBD1 or TRBD2 (5 bases each). This CDR3 spans 15 amino acids. The V end lost 1 base, the J end lost 8 bases, and 15 bases lay between the germline ends. Germline assignment: CDR1 SGHTA and CDR2 FQGNSA. CDR3 loop: CASSLGLPGTYEQFF. The CDR3 DNA is TGTGCCAGCAGCTTAGGCCTCCCGGGGACGTATGAGCAGTTCTTC.

This clonotype was recorded many times. This chain connects TRBV28 to TRBJ1-5; D unresolved. Germline V gene sequence: CDR1 MDHEN, CDR2 SYDVKM. Trimming took off 6 bases at V and 0 bases at J, with 21 bases between the two ends. The CDR3 sequence is 18 residues long. The CDR3 reads CASRPPRRRNYSNQPQHF. For the CDR3, the DNA is TGTGCCAGCAGGCCCCCCCGCCGACGGAATTATAGCAATCAGCCCCAGCATTTT.

This clonotype was seen a handful of times. V usage is TRBV24-1 and J usage is TRBJ2-1; 14 nucleotides align to TRBD2. Per germline, CDR1 KGHDR and CDR2 SFDVKD. This CDR3 contains 14 residues. V lost 8 bases, J lost 8 bases, and 4 bases stayed unmatched. This CDR3 is CATTGTSGSYEQFF. The CDR3 nucleotides are TGTGCCACCACCGGGACTAGCGGGAGCTATGAGCAGTTCTTC.

V and J are TRBV6-9 and TRBJ1-5, with 8 bases identical to TRBD1. The V gene's germline CDR1 is MNHGY and CDR2 SVAAGI. This CDR3 is 15 amino acids long. J gave up 6 bases and V 4 bases, and 8 bases lay outside the gene matches. The CDR3 loop reads CASSSSPGGTQPQHF. In DNA, the CDR3 is TGTGCCAGCAGTTCTAGCCCAGGGGGCACTCAGCCCCAGCATTTT.

This clonotype came up many times. The chain employs TRBV11-2 and TRBJ2-7, with no clear D. The CDR3 has 14 residues. Germline loops: CDR1 SGHAT, CDR2 FQNNGV. V was clipped by 7 bases and J by 4 bases, with 17 bases between them. The CDR3 DNA follows: TGTGCCAGCACCCCTACGGGCAGAGAATACGAGCAGTACTTC. Translated, it gives CASTPTGREYEQYF.

This clonotype was found many times. CDR3 amino acids: CAKTSALTGELFF. In DNA, the CDR3 is TGTGCCAAGACTAGCGCATTGACCGGGGAGCTGTTTTTT. The chain has TRBV30 and TRBJ2-2; 8 bases map to TRBD2. From germline, CDR1 is GTSNPN and CDR2 SVGIG (reference sequence). The CDR3 loop spans 13 amino acids. V shed 8 bases, J shed 5 bases, and the junction held 7 bases outside the gene matches.

This clonotype was counted a few times. Germline and junction disagree at one end, which may indicate a read error. The chain couples TRBV12-3 or TRBV12-4 to TRBJ2-1, with a possible D match to TRBD2 (6 bases). The CDR3 runs to 18 residues. CDR3 nucleotide sequence: TGTGCCAGCAGTTGGGACCCCGGGAGTTTGTTGATTCAGGATGAGCAGTCCTTC. The encoded protein is CASSWDPGSLLIQDEQSF.

This clonotype was counted ten times or more. The chain is built from TRBV27 and TRBJ2-5; 9 bases are shared with TRBD2. Germline V lookup: CDR1 MNHEY, CDR2 SMNVEV (reference sequence). The trim removed 5 bases at V and 5 bases at J, leaving 6 bases unmatched. The CDR3 contains 14 residues. For the CDR3, the DNA is TGTGCCAGCAGTCCAGTAGCGGGAGTGGAGACCCAGTACTTC. Amino acids: CASSPVAGVETQYF.

The rearrangement joins TRBV2 to TRBJ2-1, with 13 bases that match TRBD2. The CDR3 is 18 amino acids. Looked up from germline, CDR1 is SNHLY and CDR2 is FYNNEI. V lost 7 bases, J lost 3 bases, and 12 bases stayed unmatched. The CDR3 DNA reads as TGTGCCAGCAAAGGGCGCCTCGGGACTAGCGGGAACTACAATGAGCAGTTCTTC. It is translated as CASKGRLGTSGNYNEQFF.

The chain couples TRBV29-1 to TRBJ2-1; D is perhaps TRBD1 (6 bases). The CDR3 runs to 11 residues. Between the trimmed V and J ends, which lost 4 bases and 7 bases, there was a span of 8 bases. Looked up from germline, CDR1 is SQVTM and CDR2 is ANQGSEA. CDR3 residues: CSVVQGNEQFF. The CDR3 coding sequence is TGCAGCGTTGTTCAGGGGAATGAGCAGTTCTTC.

V and J are TRBV20-1 and TRBJ2-7; TRBD2 matches 8 bases. The CDR3 has 13 residues. Per germline, CDR1 DFQATT and CDR2 SNEGSKA (reference sequence). V trimming: 1 base; J trimming: 6 bases; junction bases outside the gene matches: 5. The CDR3 DNA reads as TGCAGTGCTAGAGCTCGGCTAGCGGGCGAGCAGTACTTC. As protein: CSARARLAGEQYF.

The rearrangement links TRBV19 to TRBJ2-6, with 14 bases that match TRBD2. This CDR3 spans 19 amino acids. V lost 4 bases, J lost 0 bases, and 5 bases stayed unmatched. CDR1 and CDR2 from the germline V gene are LNHDA and SQIVND (reference sequence). The CDR3 sequence: CASSSPGLAGASGANVLTF. The CDR3 DNA is TGTGCCAGTAGTAGCCCGGGACTAGCGGGAGCCTCTGGGGCCAACGTCCTGACTTTC.

In regard to this clonotype: This is likely a read error, given that the CDR3 carries no conserved phenylalanine or tryptophan at its end. V is TRBV20-1 and J is TRBJ2-5; D perhaps matches TRBD1 (6 bases). This CDR3 contains 15 residues. Trimming shortened V by 6 bases and J by 5 bases, and 22 bases separated the two germline ends. CDR1 DFQATT and CDR2 SNEGSKA come from the germline V gene (reference sequence). The CDR3 DNA is TGCAGTGCACCATCCCCGATGACAGGAGCGGAGACCCAGTACTCC. This gives the protein CSAPSPMTGAETQYS.

This clonotype was recorded a few times. This chain links TRBV6-1 with TRBJ1-5, with a weak D call TRBD1 (5 bases). The CDR3 sequence is 15 residues long. Trimming cost V 9 bases and J 2 bases, with 17 bases left between them. Germline values: CDR1 MNHNS, CDR2 SASEGT. The chain's CDR3 is CASSSQGSGNQPQHF. Here the CDR3 DNA reads TGTGCCAGTTCGTCTCAGGGTAGTGGCAATCAGCCCCAGCATTTT.